This T cell receptor beta chain was retrieved from a study of blood T cell repertoires in COVID-19. Study at large: The samples span acute and convalescent COVID-19 from the United States, Italy and Spain. From T cells, B-cell-depleted T cells, or PBMCs came the material, which was cDNA or gDNA.

Only in-frame clones appear in the TCRdb table, and some are missing; sequencing was by immunoSEQ multiplex PCR. The sample comprises about 100,000 clones, roughly 92% of which are singletons, and around 2.1% rests with the top ten. In germline, CDR1 is WSHSY, CDR2 SAAADI. The CDR3 is 14 amino acids. V lost 8 bases and J lost 4; bases outside the gene matches: 4. There are a few counts of this clone. The clonotype was recovered from a man over 45 with active COVID-19. What was sequenced was peripheral blood. The chain employs TRBV10-2 and TRBJ2-1, with TRBD2 matching over 11 bases. The CDR3 coding sequence is TGCGCCAGCCGACTAGCGGGGACTTACAATGAGCAGTTCTTC. Amino acids: CASRLAGTYNEQFF.